The TCR beta chain described here comes from a study of T cells after yellow fever vaccination (dated by TCRdb to between 2018 and 2021). The study in broad terms: The SMART-Seq v4 Ultra Low Input RNA kit was used to prepare libraries from fractions with low cell numbers. To track T-cell clones before and after primary and booster YFV17D yellow fever vaccination, bulk TCR alpha and beta repertoires were sequenced longitudinally. Two healthy male donors, one aged 18 to 30 and one aged 30 to 40 years, were included in the cohort. Blood was drawn at multiple timepoints before and after primary and secondary immunization, with bulk PBMC replicates and cell subsets isolated.

A remark on this clonotype: It has no known antigen specificity. A read error may be the cause here, since a much bigger clone is one base away.

This sample's treatment or condition label indicates: live attenuated yellow fever vaccine strain. Two biological replicates of bulk PBMCs were collected at each blood-draw timepoint. A standard Ficoll-Paque protocol was used to isolate PBMCs from peripheral blood. TriZol was used to extract RNA from bulk PBMCs, CD4 and CD8 fractions, and dextramer-positive and dextramer-negative fractions. V is clipped by 3 bases and J by 9 bases, and the sequence between their germline boundaries is 15 bases long. The CDR3 sequence holds 14 residues, the cysteine and phenylalanine included. Of the read, only the CDR3 DNA is kept; its 42 bases are in frame from base 1. CDR1 and CDR2 are drawn from the germline V gene: LGHNA, YSLEER. TCR cDNA was synthesized by 5'RACE template switching, through which a universal primer site and unique molecular identifiers were introduced. cDNA synthesis was primed from both the TCR alpha and TCR beta constant segments. Library amplification used two PCR steps, and the second PCR step added sample barcodes and sequencing adapters. Sequencing of libraries was performed on Illumina HiSeq 2500 (2x100 bp) or NovaSeq (2x150 bp). The authors processed their data as follows. MIGEC was used to demultiplex reads and collapse the reads into UMI consensus sequences, and MiXCR was used for V(D)J alignment. Vaccine-responding clonotypes were defined with edgeR using replicate PBMC samples, requiring FDR below 0.01 and a log2 fold change above 5 up to day 15. Each bulk clonotype received a CD4 or CD8 identity based on whether the sequenced CD4 or CD8 repertoire contained that clonotype at higher abundance. The public reads were reanalyzed by TCRdb: fastp trimming at Q25, MiXCR alignment, in-frame beta chains only. Rows with one shared CDR3 protein collapse into an entry with the most common genes and DNA. TCRdb's processing, not the authors', yielded these V and J calls. This sample gives hundreds of thousands of distinct CDR3 sequences in total; roughly 21% of them show up just once. The ten largest clonotypes hold roughly 13% of the sample.

On the study overall, not on this receptor specifically: Compared with the primary T-cell response, the secondary T-cell response was weaker but faster, peaking on day 5 rather than day 15. A small fraction of clonotypes showed up in both the CD4 and CD8 compartments, probably as a result of convergent recombination. The study included only a couple of donors, which limits how far the findings can be generalized. FACS-sorted repertoires could contain abundant contaminating clonotypes from the bulk population, so computational filtering was required. Most clones expanded after primary vaccination were re-detected after the booster (around 96% of CD4 and around 88% of CD8), suggesting broad memory maintenance.

The specimen comprised PBMCs, sampled 15 days after the yellow fever booster vaccination. The chain joins TRBV4-3 to TRBJ2-1, with TRBD1 tentatively as D gene (6 bases match). The sequence came from a man aged 25 to 40 who received the YFV17D yellow fever vaccine. The DNA is TGCGCCAGCAGCCACGGGGCAGGGGTGGGTGAGCAGTTCTTC. The resulting protein is CASSHGAGVGEQFF.